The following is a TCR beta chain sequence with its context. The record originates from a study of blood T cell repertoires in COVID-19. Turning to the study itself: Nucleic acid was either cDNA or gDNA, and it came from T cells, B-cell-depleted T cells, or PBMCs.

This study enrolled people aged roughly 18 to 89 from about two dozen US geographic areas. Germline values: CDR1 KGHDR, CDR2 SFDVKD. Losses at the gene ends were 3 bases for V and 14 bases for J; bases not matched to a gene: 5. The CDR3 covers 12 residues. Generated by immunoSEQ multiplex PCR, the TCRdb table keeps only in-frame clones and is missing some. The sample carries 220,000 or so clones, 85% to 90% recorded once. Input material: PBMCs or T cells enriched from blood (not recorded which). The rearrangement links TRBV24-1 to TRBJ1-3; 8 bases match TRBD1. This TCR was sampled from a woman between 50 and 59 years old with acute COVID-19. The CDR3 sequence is CATSDPDRALYF. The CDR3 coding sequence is TGTGCCACCAGTGATCCGGACAGGGCCCTATATTTT.